This T cell receptor beta chain was found in a study of Graves' ophthalmopathy and Graves' hyperthyroidism. Study findings and constraints: With approximately 88% sensitivity and less than 83% specificity, a 13-signature model separated ophthalmopathy from stable hyperthyroidism. The model's prediction of ophthalmopathy progression had 70.59% sensitivity and approximately 72% specificity.

This clonotype was recorded at least ten times. Its antigen is unknown. The V gene's germline CDR1 is SGHVS and CDR2 FQNEAQ. The CDR3 contains 16 residues. V lost 0 bases to trimming and J lost 0 bases, with 11 bases between them. Diagnosis relied on clinical symptoms, serum thyroxine, TRAb, thyroid ultrasound and orbital computed tomography. Amplification of TCR beta CDR3 regions used RNA transcripts. In the first round, RT-PCR was carried out with HTBI primers, and a multiplex PCR formed the second round. MiXCR, run by TCRdb on the multiplex PCR reads, gives a single entry per CDR3 protein. Of about 700,000 distinct CDR3 sequences listed, about two fifths were seen once; the top ten hold more than 2.5%.

V is TRBV7-8 and J is TRBJ1-1, with a possible D match to TRBD1 (5 bases). Sequenced sample: peripheral blood. This clonotype was obtained from an adult man with Graves' ophthalmopathy. The CDR3 coding sequence is TGTGCCAGCAGCTTAGCGGGGGGGACGATGAACACTGAAGCTTTCTTT. Translating it yields CASSLAGGTMNTEAFF. The full variable domain, rest sourced from reference TRBV7-8 and TRBJ1-1, is GAGVSQSPRYKVAKRGQDVALRCDPISGHVSLFWYQQALGQGPEFLTYFQNEAQLDKSGLPSDRFFAERPEGSVSTLKIQRTQQEDSAVYLCASSLAGGTMNTEAFFGQGTRLTVV.